This is a list of T cell receptor beta chains from one sample in a study of monozygotic twins with inflammatory bowel disease. TCRdb re-analyzed the 5' RACE reads; it lists each CDR3 protein once, without DNA. The data show 400,000 to 500,000 distinct CDR3 sequences, and the top ten clones hold more than 2%. The sample taken for sequencing was blood. These receptors were obtained from a human donor with ulcerative colitis or Crohn's disease, or a healthy co-twin of an affected twin (not recorded which). Both conserved end residues are part of each CDR3.

TRBJ2-1 TRBV11-2 CASSPLGYNEQFF
TRBJ1-4 TRBV5-1 CASRSGEKLFF
TRBJ2-7 TRBV20-1 CSARGGSYYEQYF
TRBJ2-6 TRBV7-6 CASSLGLAEASGANVLTF
TRBJ2-5 TRBV11-2 CASSTPLGSGRAVETQYF
TRBJ1-1 TRBV11-3 CASSLITDTEAFF
TRBJ2-4 TRBV4-2 CASSQEAGSKNIPYF
TRBJ1-1 TRBV29-1 CSVEESPEAFF
TRBJ2-7 TRBV10-3 CAISERAVSYEQYF
TRBJ2-3 TRBV12-3/TRBV12-4 CASSIMEADTQYF
TRBJ2-5 TRBV3-1 CASSQDRSQETQYF
TRBJ1-1 TRBV5-1 CANSLDRDTEAFF
TRBJ2-2 TRBV29-1 CSVGLSDANTGELFF
TRBJ1-5 TRBV20-1 CSASPGSNQPQHF
TRBJ2-2 TRBV10-3 CAISRYLGGTGELFF
TRBJ1-1 TRBV2 CASKRENTEAFF
TRBJ1-5 TRBV25-1 CASSEYRGRGGNQPQHF
TRBJ2-1 TRBV6-2/TRBV6-3 CASTKARLALNEQFF
TRBJ1-1 TRBV29-1 CSVDLGKVNSEAFF
TRBJ2-7 TRBV25-1 CASSKKGQGGSYEQYF
TRBJ1-2 TRBV19 CASKTVLSGYTF
TRBJ2-3 TRBV18 CASSPPGGASDTQYF
TRBJ1-3 TRBV21-1 CASSKGRSRGGNTIYF
TRBJ1-5 TRBV27 CASSSRQGVQPQHF
TRBJ1-4 TRBV11-1 CASSPRGWTGHPISGEKLFF
TRBJ1-3 TRBV28 CASSSPFGNTIYF
TRBJ2-3 TRBV6-5 CASSYSGTGLTDTQYF
TRBJ1-1 TRBV11-2 CASSLDRGLNTEAFF
TRBJ2-1 TRBV7-2 CASSLTLAGNEQFF
TRBJ2-2 TRBV5-6 CASSLGQGAELFF
TRBJ2-2 TRBV9 CASSVLITGELFF
TRBJ2-1 TRBV5-1 CASSPKTGAYNEQFF
TRBJ2-1 TRBV20-1 CSASPLAGAPNEQFF
TRBJ2-5 TRBV7-2 CASSLVLAEGTQYF
TRBJ2-1 TRBV29-1 CSVPLAETYNEQFF
TRBJ2-1 TRBV18 CASSQGTPSYNEQFF
TRBJ1-5 TRBV20-1 CSAVRGMSPQHF
TRBJ1-1 TRBV19 CASSIAGMNTEAFF
TRBJ1-1 TRBV12-3/TRBV12-4 CASTSLRERVKNTEAFF
TRBJ2-1 TRBV10-3 CAISDHFGVSSYNEQFF
TRBJ2-1 TRBV14 CASSQGRLSGTLYNEQFF
TRBJ1-2 TRBV12-3/TRBV12-4 CASSSPLLATYGYTF
TRBJ2-2 TRBV5-1 CASSLRETYGELFF
TRBJ2-3 TRBV20-1 CSARGPTSGHTDTQYF
TRBJ2-2 TRBV29-1 CSVGSSNTGELFF